A selection of T cell receptor beta chains follows, all from one sample in a study of blood T cell repertoires in COVID-19. Clones were sequenced by immunoSEQ multiplex PCR, and TCRdb holds only the in-frame ones, with some missing. Of around 170,000 clones in the sample, more than 85% were seen once. The sample comprised peripheral blood. The receptors were gathered from a man aged 45-65 years with acute or convalescent COVID-19. CDR3s include the opening cysteine and the closing phenylalanine or tryptophan. A D gene is named only where the DNA matches it firmly. A row's size may be missing; if present it is once, few, many or a size class.

cdr3_length	d_call	clone_size	v_call	j_call	cdr3_nt	cdr3_aa
21	NA	NA	TRBV24-1	TRBJ1-5	TGTGCCACCAGTGATTTGAATCTGGGCAGGCACCAGGGCCCCTGGGATCAGCCCCAGCATTTT	CATSDLNLGRHQGPWDQPQHF
14	TRBD1	NA	TRBV7-9	TRBJ2-1	TGTGCCAGCAGCTCGGGGACAGATTACAATGAGCAGTTCTTC	CASSSGTDYNEQFF
15	TRBD1	NA	TRBV5-4	TRBJ1-1	TGTGCCAGCAGCTTGGGACCAGGGGGAAACACTGAAGCTTTCTTT	CASSLGPGGNTEAFF
14	NA	NA	TRBV2	TRBJ2-1	TGTGCCAGCAAGGAGCCGAGCGGGTTCGATGAGCAGTTCTTC	CASKEPSGFDEQFF
17	NA	NA	TRBV5-8	TRBJ1-6	TGTGCCAGCAGCTTTCCCCCGGGGTGGGGTGGTGATTCACCCCTCCACTTT	CASSFPPGWGGDSPLHF
14	NA	NA	TRBV7-2	TRBJ1-1	TGTGCCAGCAGCTGGGGGCTGTTGAACACTGAAGCTTTCTTT	CASSWGLLNTEAFF
13	TRBD1	NA	TRBV19	TRBJ1-4	TGTGCCAGTAGTAGGGACAGCGGTGAAAAACTGTTTTTT	CASSRDSGEKLFF
10	NA	NA	TRBV6-6	TRBJ1-1	TGTGCCAGCAGTGAGGTTGAAGCTTTCTTT	CASSEVEAFF
14	TRBD1	NA	TRBV7-8	TRBJ1-1	TGTGCCAGCAGCTTCACAGGGGGCCTCTGGTTGGCTTTCTTT	CASSFTGGLWLAFF
14	NA	NA	TRBV5-6	TRBJ1-2	TGTGCCAGCAGCTTGGCCCGCCGAGGCGGGGGCTACACCTTC	CASSLARRGGGYTF
16	TRBD2	NA	TRBV19	TRBJ2-3	TGTGCCAGTACCCTGAACGGCGGGGGGGCCCCAGATACGCAGTATTTT	CASTLNGGGAPDTQYF
15	TRBD2	NA	TRBV11-3	TRBJ2-3	TGTGCCAGCAGCCAAGGACTAGCGGGGGCAGATACGCAGTATTTT	CASSQGLAGADTQYF
13	NA	NA	TRBV6-5	TRBJ1-2	TGTGCCAGCAGTTACGGGCAGAACTATGGCTACACCTTC	CASSYGQNYGYTF
15	NA	NA	TRBV6-2/TRBV6-3	TRBJ1-6	TGTGCCAGCAGTTACTCGGTCGGACAGTTGAATCCCCTCCACTTT	CASSYSVGQLNPLHF
16	NA	NA	TRBV7-9	TRBJ1-5	TGTGCCAGCAGCTTAGGAAGGGGCGAAAGCAATCAGCCCCAGCATTTT	CASSLGRGESNQPQHF
13	TRBD1	NA	TRBV13	TRBJ1-2	TGTGCCAGCAGCACCACAGGGGGCGGTGGCTACACCTTC	CASSTTGGGGYTF
12	NA	NA	TRBV9	TRBJ1-4	TGTGCCAGCAGCGCAGGGAAGGAAAAACTGTTTTTT	CASSAGKEKLFF
13	NA	NA	TRBV29-1	TRBJ2-1	TGCAGCGTTGCGGGGCGCAGGGGTAATGAGCAGTTCTTC	CSVAGRRGNEQFF
15	NA	NA	TRBV19	TRBJ2-1	TGTGCCAGTACCCTAGGGGGACACATTAACAATGAGCAGTTCTTC	CASTLGGHINNEQFF
15	TRBD1	NA	TRBV28	TRBJ2-2	TGTGCCAGCAGCCCGCAGGGACAGGTCACCGGGGAGCTGTTTTTT	CASSPQGQVTGELFF
16	NA	NA	TRBV2	TRBJ1-6	TGTGCCAGCAGTGAAGAGTCGGGGGGCGGAATTTCACCCCTCCACTTT	CASSEESGGGISPLHF
13	TRBD1	NA	TRBV27	TRBJ1-5	TGTGCCAGCAGTAAACAGGGGGATCAGCCCCAGCATTTT	CASSKQGDQPQHF
15	NA	NA	TRBV11-2	TRBJ2-5	TGTGCCAGCAGCAGGGGGACAAGCTCGGGGGAGACCCAGTACTTC	CASSRGTSSGETQYF
16	NA	NA	TRBV30	TRBJ2-1	TGTGCCTGGAGTGGATTGCGGGCCAAAACCTACAATGAGCAGTTCTTC	CAWSGLRAKTYNEQFF
15	NA	NA	TRBV7-8	TRBJ2-7	TGTGCCAGCAGCTTAGCGTTGCAGGGTCCCTACGAGCAGTACTTC	CASSLALQGPYEQYF
15	NA	NA	TRBV28	TRBJ2-1	TGTGCCAGCAGCAGACAGTCTCCCTCCTACAATGAGCAGTTCTTC	CASSRQSPSYNEQFF
13	NA	NA	TRBV7-3	TRBJ1-1	TGTGCCAGCAGCCAACAGGTAAACACTGAAGCTTTCTTT	CASSQQVNTEAFF
15	NA	NA	TRBV7-3	TRBJ2-4	TGTGCCAGCAGATCCCCACAAATGGCCAAAAACATTCAGTACTTC	CASRSPQMAKNIQYF
14	NA	NA	TRBV6-5	TRBJ2-5	TGTGCCAGCAGTTACCAAGGACTGCAAGAGACCCAGTACTTC	CASSYQGLQETQYF
13	NA	once	TRBV7-9	TRBJ1-1	TGTGCCAGCAGCGAAACAGCCGTAACTGAAGCTTTCTTT	CASSETAVTEAFF
16	TRBD1	NA	TRBV6-6	TRBJ1-6	TGTGCCAGCAAAGTACAGGGGCGGACCTATAATTCACCCCTCCACTTT	CASKVQGRTYNSPLHF
15	NA	NA	TRBV7-3	TRBJ2-3	TGTGCCAGCAGCCTCAACTACGCCTGGAGAGATACGCAGTATTTT	CASSLNYAWRDTQYF
16	TRBD1	NA	TRBV28	TRBJ1-3	TGTGCCAGCAGTCCCACGGGCAGGGGGTCTGGAAACACCATATATTTT	CASSPTGRGSGNTIYF
15	NA	NA	TRBV7-9	TRBJ2-3	TGTGCCAGCAGCTTAGGTCCTAGTTCGGCAGATACGCAGTATTTT	CASSLGPSSADTQYF
14	NA	NA	TRBV6-5	TRBJ2-3	TGTGCCAGCAGTAGCCCCCGGTTCTCAGATACGCAGTATTTT	CASSSPRFSDTQYF
15	NA	NA	TRBV3-1/TRBV3-2	TRBJ2-4	TGTGCCAGCAGCCAAGCAGGGGCTGCCAAAAACATTCAGTACTTC	CASSQAGAAKNIQYF
15	NA	NA	TRBV10-3	TRBJ1-4	TGTGCCATCAGTGATGGGGCGGGGACTAATGAAAAACTGTTTTTT	CAISDGAGTNEKLFF
16	NA	NA	TRBV7-9	TRBJ1-1	TGTGCCAGCAGCTCCCGGATGAGACAGCCGAACACTGAAGCTTTCTTT	CASSSRMRQPNTEAFF
16	TRBD1	NA	TRBV7-7	TRBJ2-7	TGTGCCAGCAGCTTAGGGCCCCCGGGACAGAGTTACGAGCAGTACTTC	CASSLGPPGQSYEQYF
13	NA	NA	TRBV13	TRBJ1-2	TGTGCCAGCAGCTTACAGGCGAACTATGGCTACACCTTC	CASSLQANYGYTF
13	TRBD1	NA	TRBV7-2	TRBJ2-5	TGTGCCAGCAGCCGACAGGGGGACGGGACCCAGTACTTC	CASSRQGDGTQYF
15	TRBD2	NA	TRBV27	TRBJ2-5	TGTGCCAGCAGTTTCTCTAGCGGGAACCAAGAGACCCAGTACTTC	CASSFSSGNQETQYF